Listed here are 24 T cell receptor beta chains from one sample, sequenced in a study of cytotoxic CD8 clonotypes in ibrutinib-treated CLL. Sequencing used immunoSEQ multiplex PCR; TCRdb keeps in-frame clones, though not all of them. The data contain around 250,000 clones, around 70% of them singletons. The sequences come from PBMCs, collected after 24 months of ibrutinib treatment. The receptors stem from a human donor with chronic lymphocytic leukemia.

The chain employs TRBV7-2 and TRBJ2-5; 13 bases align to TRBD2. J lost 4 bases, V lost 5 bases, and 16 bases had no gene match. CDR3 length: 19 residues. Germline CDR1 is SGHTA and CDR2 is FQGNSA. The CDR3 is CASSQDRQAGTSGIETQYF. CDR3 DNA: TGTGCCAGCAGCCAAGACAGACAGGCCGGGACTAGCGGGATAGAGACCCAGTACTTC.

The CDR3 here is CATSRDPGTASYEQYF. CDR3 nucleotide sequence: TGTGCCACCAGCAGAGACCCCGGGACAGCCTCCTACGAGCAGTACTTC. This chain links TRBV15 with TRBJ2-7, with TRBD1 matching over 7 bases. The CDR3 has 16 residues. CDR1 and CDR2 from the germline V gene are LNHNV and YYDKDF (reference sequence). The J segment lost 0 bases and the V segment lost 0 bases, leaving 5 bases of the junction unmatched.

There are a few counts of this clone. The chain has TRBV6-5 and TRBJ2-5; a weak D match, TRBD2 (6 bases). V gave up 2 bases and J gave up 5 bases, with 12 bases separating them. The length of the CDR3 is 14 residues. Looked up from germline, CDR1 is MNHEY and CDR2 is SVGAGI. The CDR3 reads CASSYRDSKETQYF. The DNA for the CDR3 is TGTGCCAGCAGTTACCGGGACTCCAAGGAGACCCAGTACTTC.

This sequence joins TRBV9 and TRBJ2-7; D is tentatively TRBD1 or TRBD2 (5 bases each). Germline CDR1 and CDR2: SGDLS and YYNGEE. The ends were cut back, 0 bases at V and 6 bases at J, with 13 bases in the middle. This CDR3 has 14 amino acids. The CDR3 DNA reads as TGTGCCAGCAGCGTAGGACAGACCGGAGGCGAGCAGTACTTC. Its protein is CASSVGQTGGEQYF.

The CDR3 loop is CASSPTGGEGQPQHF. For the CDR3, the DNA is TGTGCCAGTAGTCCGACAGGGGGCGAAGGTCAGCCCCAGCATTTT. This chain links TRBV19 with TRBJ1-5; 10 bases fit TRBD1. Trimming took 5 bases from V and 6 from J; bases not matched to a gene: 7. The germline CDR1 and CDR2 sequences are LNHDA and SQIVND (reference sequence). The CDR3 runs 15 residues.

The count of this clone is one. The CDR3 loop is CATSRGVSGANVLTF. The CDR3 DNA follows: TGTGCCACCAGCCGGGGGGTCTCTGGGGCCAACGTCCTGACTTTC. This chain uses TRBV15 with TRBJ2-6; TRBD2 aligns across 7 bases. The V and J ends lost 5 bases and 0 bases, in that order; junction bases with no gene match: 1. Germline values: CDR1 LNHNV, CDR2 YYDKDF (reference sequence). The CDR3 extends over 15 amino acids.

J is TRBJ1-2 and V is TRBV7-2, with a weak D call TRBD1 (6 bases). Germline CDR1 SGHTA, CDR2 FQGNSA. Trimming left V 5 bases short and J 6 bases short, with 16 bases between. The CDR3 has 14 amino acids. The CDR3, as DNA: TGTGCCAGCAGCCCGTCTGACAGGAAGGATGGCTACACCTTC. Translation: CASSPSDRKDGYTF.

This rearrangement joins TRBV5-8 to TRBJ1-2; 7 bases line up with TRBD1. The CDR3 is 14 amino acids. J was trimmed by 8 bases and V by 4 bases; bases with no gene match: 11. The V gene's germline CDR1 is SGHTS and CDR2 YDEGEE. In nucleotides, the CDR3 is TGTGCCAGCAGCGCCGGGGACAGAAACGTCGGCTACACCTTC. Amino acid sequence: CASSAGDRNVGYTF.

V is TRBV9 and J is TRBJ1-1; 7 nucleotides match TRBD1. This CDR3 comprises 15 residues. V shed 0 bases and J 7 bases; nucleotides not matched to a gene: 9. From germline, CDR1 is SGDLS and CDR2 YYNGEE. In nucleotides, the CDR3 is TGTGCCAGCAGCGTAGAATCTAGGACAGGCGGTGAAGCTTTCTTT. This codes for CASSVESRTGGEAFF.

CDR3 sequence: CASRIEPGLPNIQYF. Here the CDR3 DNA reads TGTGCCAGCAGGATAGAGCCGGGACTACCAAACATTCAGTACTTC. The V call is TRBV9, the J call TRBJ2-4; 7 positions match TRBD2. The V segment lost 5 bases and the J segment 6 bases; nucleotides outside the gene matches: 11. The germline gives CDR1 SGDLS, CDR2 YYNGEE. CDR3 length equals 15 residues.

This clone was detected a few times. This chain joins TRBV28 and TRBJ2-2; D might be TRBD2 (6 bases). Between the trimmed V and J ends, which lost 6 bases and 13 bases, there was a span of 12 bases. CDR1 and CDR2 from the germline V gene are MDHEN and SYDVKM. This CDR3 region has 11 residues. The CDR3, as DNA: TGTGCCAGCAGCACGACTAGAAGGCTGTTTTTT. It is translated as CASSTTRRLFF.

CDR3 region: CAISDWASSQPQHF. The CDR3, as DNA: TGTGCCATCAGTGACTGGGCTTCTTCTCAGCCCCAGCATTTT. The chain is built from TRBV10-3 and TRBJ1-5; D ambiguous. The CDR3 covers 14 residues. Germline CDR1 is ENHRY and CDR2 is SYGVKD. The germline V and J ends were trimmed by 3 bases and 6 bases, with 12 bases remaining between them.

The V gene is TRBV28, the J gene TRBJ2-7, with 7 bases lining up with TRBD1. V lost 1 base and J lost 4; bases outside the gene matches: 4. The length of the CDR3 is 14 residues. CDR1 MDHEN and CDR2 SYDVKM come from the germline V gene. The CDR3 reads CASSLFRRGYEQYF. DNA of the CDR3: TGTGCCAGCAGTTTATTTCGCAGGGGGTACGAGCAGTACTTC.

V gene TRBV4-3 combines with J gene TRBJ1-2; D unresolved. The CDR3 extends over 14 amino acids. V shed 0 bases and J shed 8 bases, with 13 bases lying between them. Germline V CDR1 and CDR2: LGHNA, YSLEER. CDR3 loop: CASSQDQRIAGYTF. CDR3 sequence (DNA): TGCGCCAGCAGCCAAGATCAACGTATAGCAGGCTACACCTTC.

V gene TRBV15 combines with J gene TRBJ2-7; 9 bases agree with TRBD2. Germline loops: CDR1 LNHNV, CDR2 YYDKDF (reference sequence). The CDR3 has 15 amino acids. V dropped 0 bases and J dropped 5; count of bases not matched to a gene: 5. CDR3 nucleotides: TGTGCCACCAGCAGAGATCGTAAGCGGGAGGACGAGCAGTACTTC. Protein product: CATSRDRKREDEQYF.

The V gene is TRBV27, the J gene TRBJ2-7; D is possibly TRBD1 (7 bases). This CDR3 has 15 residues. V lost 6 bases to trimming and J lost 3 bases, with 18 bases between them. Germline CDR1 reads MNHEY; CDR2 reads SMNVEV (reference sequence). CDR3 residues: CASSSLRGRHYEQYF. The CDR3 nucleotides read TGTGCCAGCAGCAGTCTCAGGGGGAGGCACTACGAGCAGTACTTC.

The V gene is TRBV27, the J gene TRBJ1-5; D may be TRBD1 (5 bases). The CDR3 consists of 14 residues. The germline V gene has CDR1 MNHEY and CDR2 SMNVEV (reference sequence). Trimming removed 2 bases from V and 3 bases from J, with 8 bases in between. In nucleotides, the CDR3 is TGTGCCAGCAGTTTAAGGGACCTCAATCAGCCCCAGCATTTT. Translation gives CASSLRDLNQPQHF.

This clone occurred once. The V and J genes are TRBV2 and TRBJ2-1; perhaps TRBD2 as D (6 bases). Deletions cut 6 bases from V and 6 bases from J, with 12 bases between. The CDR3 loop spans 13 amino acids. CDR1 is SNHLY and CDR2 is FYNNEI in the germline V gene. CDR3 sequence (DNA): TGTGCCAGCAGCCCCAGCGGGCCCAATGAGCAGTTCTTC. This encodes CASSPSGPNEQFF.

This clone was observed a single time. The chain couples TRBV12-5 to TRBJ1-1; D not resolved. The CDR3 sequence is 13 residues long. Germline V gene sequence: CDR1 LGHNT, CDR2 FRNRAP. Trimming removed 7 bases from V and 2 bases from J, with 11 bases in between. The CDR3 DNA reads TGTGCTAGTGCCCTGAGCCCAAACACTGAAGCTTTCTTT. This encodes CASALSPNTEAFF.

The rearrangement uses TRBV16 and TRBJ2-7; no clear D. CDR3 length equals 12 residues. Germline V gene lookup returns CDR1 KGHSY and CDR2 FQNENV. The ends were cut back, 3 bases at V and 5 bases at J, with 8 bases in the middle. CDR3 sequence: CASSQRWDEQYF. As DNA, the CDR3 is TGTGCCAGCAGCCAGCGGTGGGACGAGCAGTACTTC.

The chain uses TRBV7-8 and TRBJ2-7; D is unresolved. Germline loops: CDR1 SGHVS, CDR2 FQNEAQ. The V gene lost 6 bases and the J gene lost 3 bases, with 6 bases spanning the gap. The CDR3 sequence is 11 residues long. CDR3 bases: TGTGCCAGCAGTTCCCGCTACGAGCAGTACTTC. Translating gives CASSSRYEQYF. Full variable domain (remainder filled in from reference TRBV7-8 and TRBJ2-7): GAGVSQSPRYKVAKRGQDVALRCDPISGHVSLFWYQQALGQGPEFLTYFQNEAQLDKSGLPSDRFFAERPEGSVSTLKIQRTQQEDSAVYLCASSSRYEQYFGPGTRLTVT.

CDR3 nucleotide sequence: TGCAGCGTTTCGTCGTGGGCCGGGGAGCTGTTTTTT. Protein sequence: CSVSSWAGELFF. The chain joins TRBV29-1 to TRBJ2-2; no firm D call. The CDR3 totals 12 residues. Trimming removed 5 bases at V and 6 bases at J, with 10 bases between. Germline CDR1 is SQVTM and CDR2 is ANQGSEA.

Comment on this clone: At one boundary the junction diverges from the germline segment, which might be a read error. CDR3 protein: CASSEVERALRAF. The DNA of the CDR3 is TGTGCCAGCAGTGAAGTCGAACGCGCCCTCCGGGCATTC. The chain links TRBV2 to TRBJ2-7, with unresolved D. This CDR3 contains 13 residues. Germline CDR1 reads SNHLY; CDR2 reads FYNNEI.

This clone was found a few times. CDR3: CASSPPYNEQFF. CDR3 nucleotides: TGTGCCAGCAGCCCCCCGTACAATGAGCAGTTCTTC. The V gene is TRBV6-6, the J gene TRBJ2-1; D gene ambiguous. Germline V gives CDR1 MNHNY, CDR2 SVGAGI (reference sequence). V lost 6 bases and J 4 bases, leaving 7 bases between the germline ends. The CDR3 consists of 12 residues.